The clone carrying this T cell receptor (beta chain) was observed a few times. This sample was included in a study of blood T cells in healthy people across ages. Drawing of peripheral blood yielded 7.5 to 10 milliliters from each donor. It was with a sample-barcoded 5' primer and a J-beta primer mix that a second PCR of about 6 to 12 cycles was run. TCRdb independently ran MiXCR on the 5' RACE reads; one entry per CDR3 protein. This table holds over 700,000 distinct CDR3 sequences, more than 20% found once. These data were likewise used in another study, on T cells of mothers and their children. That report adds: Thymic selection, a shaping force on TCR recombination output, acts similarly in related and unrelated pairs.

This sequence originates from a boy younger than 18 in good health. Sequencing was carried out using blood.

CDR3 DNA: TGTGCCAGCAGCCAAAAGAGGGCCGGTGAGCAGTTCTTC. Translated: CASSQKRAGEQFF. The chain recombines TRBV3-1 with TRBJ2-1; D may be TRBD2 (5 bases). From germline, CDR1 is LGHDT and CDR2 YNNKEL (reference sequence). The CDR3 is 13 amino acids. Trimming removed 2 bases at V and 9 bases at J, with 11 bases between.